Presented here are 10 T cell receptor beta chains from one specimen sequenced in a study of cytomegalovirus exposure and HLA in healthy donors. In the PCR, 60 Vbeta and 13 Jbeta primers were used. The assay was immunoSEQ multiplex PCR, and TCRdb's table has in-frame clones only and misses some. The sample holds over 100,000 clones; around 77% are singletons and the top ten take roughly 9.3%. Source material: PBMCs. The receptor source for this set is a male donor in good health and CMV-seropositive.

The chain employs TRBV27 and TRBJ2-3; 11 positions agree with TRBD2. The CDR3 extends over 15 amino acids. Germline CDR1 reads MNHEY; CDR2 reads SMNVEV (reference sequence). Germline trimming cut 5 bases from V and 3 bases from J; bases unmatched to any gene: 4. CDR3 sequence (DNA): TGTGCCAGCAGTACGGGACTAGCGGCTACAGATACGCAGTATTTT. Translating it yields CASSTGLAATDTQYF.

V and J are TRBV7-2 and TRBJ2-7; 9 bases are a match to TRBD2. The CDR3 is 14 amino acids. V was pared by 4 bases and J by 4 bases, with 5 bases of the junction left unmatched. Per the germline V gene, CDR1 is SGHTA and CDR2 is FQGNSA. As DNA, the CDR3 is TGTGCCAGCAGCTCGACTAGCGGAAGTTACGAGCAGTACTTC. Amino acid sequence: CASSSTSGSYEQYF. Combining the CDR3 with reference TRBV7-2 and TRBJ2-7 gives the whole variable domain GAGVSQSPSNKVTEKGKDVELRCDPISGHTALYWYRQSLGQGLEFLIYFQGNSAPDKSGLPSDRFSAERTGGSVSTLTIQRTQQEDSAVYLCASSSTSGSYEQYFGPGTRLTVT.

The chain joins TRBV19 to TRBJ2-5; D gene unclear. V lost 3 bases and J lost 0, with 11 bases in between. Germline loops: CDR1 LNHDA, CDR2 SQIVND (reference sequence). The CDR3 has 15 amino acids. CDR3 in DNA: TGTGCCAGTAGTATGGGTAGAGCGTACCAAGAGACCCAGTACTTC. Amino acids: CASSMGRAYQETQYF.

This chain joins TRBV5-6 and TRBJ1-1; 7 positions match TRBD1. The CDR3 is 12 residues long. Losses at the gene ends were 4 bases for V and 11 bases for J; bases not matched to a gene: 8. The germline CDR1 and CDR2 sequences are SGHDT and YYEEEE. CDR3 DNA sequence: TGTGCCAGCAGCAGACTCACAGGGGATGCTTTCTTT. Translation: CASSRLTGDAFF.

This rearrangement joins TRBV6-1 to TRBJ2-3; 7 nucleotides agree with TRBD2. V trimming: 3 bases; J trimming: 4 bases; junction bases outside the gene matches: 13. Germline assignment: CDR1 MNHNS and CDR2 SASEGT. This CDR3 comprises 17 residues. The chain's CDR3 is CASSDPLRLAGADTQYF. DNA for the CDR3: TGTGCCAGCAGTGACCCCCTTCGACTAGCTGGGGCAGATACGCAGTATTTT.

The J gene is TRBJ1-1, the V gene TRBV21-1; TRBD1 is the table's D call and was not checked against the DNA. TRBV21-1 is classified as a pseudogene. The CDR3 has 14 amino acids. The CDR3 spells CASGDRGHDTEAFF. As DNA, the CDR3 is TGTGCCAGCGGGGACAGGGGGCACGACACTGAAGCTTTCTTT.

Note on this clone: A junction boundary mismatches the germline segment, possibly from a read error. This chain links TRBV5-6 with TRBJ2-1, with 8 bases that match TRBD2. The CDR3 totals 15 residues. From germline, CDR1 is SGHDT and CDR2 YYEEEE. The chain's CDR3 is CASSRTSTVVGGVVF. CDR3 nucleotide sequence: TGTGCCAGCAGTCGGACTAGCACAGTAGTTGGGGGTGTGGTCTTC.

The chain employs TRBV28 and TRBJ1-2, with D tentatively TRBD1 (5 bases). In germline, CDR1 is MDHEN, CDR2 SYDVKM. The CDR3 is 14 amino acids. The V and J ends lost 9 bases and 1 base respectively, with 15 bases between them. CDR3 sequence reads: CASIPGTRNYGYTF. The CDR3 region has the DNA TGTGCCAGTATCCCCGGGACTCGTAACTATGGCTACACCTTC.

The V gene is TRBV28, the J gene TRBJ1-4; TRBD1 is a possible D gene (6 bases). Germline-derived CDR1 and CDR2 are MDHEN and SYDVKM. The CDR3 loop spans 14 amino acids. The V and J ends lost 3 bases and 8 bases respectively, with 13 bases between them. CDR3 in amino acids: CASSFRDIGEKLFF. The CDR3 DNA follows: TGTGCCAGCAGTTTCCGGGACATAGGAGAAAAACTGTTTTTT.

This chain connects TRBV6-6 to TRBJ2-5; 11 nucleotides match TRBD2. J gave up 2 bases and V 5 bases, and 7 bases lay outside the gene matches. The V gene's germline CDR1 is MNHNY and CDR2 SVGAGI (reference sequence). The CDR3 contains 16 residues. The CDR3 sequence is CASSTGTSGLQETQYF. Here the CDR3 DNA reads TGTGCCAGCAGTACCGGGACTAGCGGACTGCAAGAGACCCAGTACTTC.